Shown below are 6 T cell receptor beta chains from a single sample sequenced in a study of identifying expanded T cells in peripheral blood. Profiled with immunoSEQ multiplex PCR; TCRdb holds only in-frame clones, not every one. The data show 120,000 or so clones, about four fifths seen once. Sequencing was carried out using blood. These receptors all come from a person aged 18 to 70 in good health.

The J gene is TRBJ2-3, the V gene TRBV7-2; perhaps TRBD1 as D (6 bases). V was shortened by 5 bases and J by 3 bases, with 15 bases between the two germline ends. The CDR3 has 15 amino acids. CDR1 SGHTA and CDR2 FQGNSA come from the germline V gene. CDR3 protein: CASSIYREVTDTQYF. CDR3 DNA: TGTGCCAGCAGCATATACAGGGAAGTAACAGATACGCAGTATTTT.

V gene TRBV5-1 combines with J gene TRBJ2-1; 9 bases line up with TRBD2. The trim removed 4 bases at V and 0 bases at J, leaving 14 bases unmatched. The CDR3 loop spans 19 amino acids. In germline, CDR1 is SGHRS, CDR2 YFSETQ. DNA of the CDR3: TGCGCCAGCAGCCCTCTGATGAGCGGGGGGCCGAACTCCTACAATGAGCAGTTCTTC. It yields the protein CASSPLMSGGPNSYNEQFF.

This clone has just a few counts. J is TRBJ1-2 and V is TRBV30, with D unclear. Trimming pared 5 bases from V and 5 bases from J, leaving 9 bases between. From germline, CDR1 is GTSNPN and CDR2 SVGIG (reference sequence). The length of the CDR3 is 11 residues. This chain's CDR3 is CAWVRRYGYTF. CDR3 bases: TGTGCCTGGGTGAGGCGGTATGGCTACACCTTC.

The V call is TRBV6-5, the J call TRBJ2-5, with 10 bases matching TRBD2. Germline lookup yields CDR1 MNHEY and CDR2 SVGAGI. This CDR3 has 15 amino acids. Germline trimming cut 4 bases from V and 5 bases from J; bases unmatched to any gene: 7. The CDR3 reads CASSSASGGRETQYF. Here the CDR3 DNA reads TGTGCCAGCAGTTCCGCTAGCGGGGGACGGGAGACCCAGTACTTC.

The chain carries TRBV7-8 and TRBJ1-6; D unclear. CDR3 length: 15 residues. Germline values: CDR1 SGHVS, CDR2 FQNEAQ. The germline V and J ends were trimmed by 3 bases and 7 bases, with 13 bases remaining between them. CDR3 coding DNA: TGTGCCAGCAGCTTTGCGGGATGGGGAAATTCACCCCTCCACTTT. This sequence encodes CASSFAGWGNSPLHF.

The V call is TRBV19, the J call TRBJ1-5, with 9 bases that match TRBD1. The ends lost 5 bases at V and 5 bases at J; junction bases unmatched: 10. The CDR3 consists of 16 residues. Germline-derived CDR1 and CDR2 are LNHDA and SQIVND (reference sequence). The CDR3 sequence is CASSGGTGPWHQPQHF. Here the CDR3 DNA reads TGTGCCAGTAGTGGAGGGACAGGGCCTTGGCATCAGCCCCAGCATTTT.